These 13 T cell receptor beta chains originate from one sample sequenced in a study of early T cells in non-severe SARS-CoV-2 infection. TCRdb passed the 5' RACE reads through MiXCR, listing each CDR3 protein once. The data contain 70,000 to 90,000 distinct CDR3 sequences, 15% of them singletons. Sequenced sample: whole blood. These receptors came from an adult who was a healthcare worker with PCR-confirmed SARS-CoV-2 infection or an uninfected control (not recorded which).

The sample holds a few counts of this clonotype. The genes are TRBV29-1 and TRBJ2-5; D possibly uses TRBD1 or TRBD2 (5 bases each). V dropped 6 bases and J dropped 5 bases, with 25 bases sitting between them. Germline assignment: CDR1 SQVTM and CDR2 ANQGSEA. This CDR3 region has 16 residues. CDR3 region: CSVHPLGAHAGETQYF. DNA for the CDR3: TGCAGCGTACACCCCCTTGGGGCTCACGCGGGCGAGACCCAGTACTTC.

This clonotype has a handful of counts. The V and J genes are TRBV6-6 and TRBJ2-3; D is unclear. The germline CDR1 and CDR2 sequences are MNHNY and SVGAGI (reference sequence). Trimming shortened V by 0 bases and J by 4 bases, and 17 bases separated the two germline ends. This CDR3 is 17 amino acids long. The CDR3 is CASSYSLQAETPDTQYF. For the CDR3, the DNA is TGTGCCAGCAGTTACTCTTTGCAGGCCGAAACCCCAGATACGCAGTATTTT.

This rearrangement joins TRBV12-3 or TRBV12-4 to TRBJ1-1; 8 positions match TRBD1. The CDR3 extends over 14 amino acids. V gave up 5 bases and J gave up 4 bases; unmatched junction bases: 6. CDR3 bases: TGTGCCAGCAGTCCACAGGGGGTTCGCACTGAAGCTTTCTTT. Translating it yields CASSPQGVRTEAFF.

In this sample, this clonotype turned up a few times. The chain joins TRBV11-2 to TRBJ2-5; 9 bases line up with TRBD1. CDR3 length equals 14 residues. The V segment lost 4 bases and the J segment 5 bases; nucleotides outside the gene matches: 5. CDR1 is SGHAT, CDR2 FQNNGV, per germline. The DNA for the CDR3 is TGTGCCAGCAGCTCCTCGACAGGGGGGGAGACCCAGTACTTC. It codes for CASSSSTGGETQYF.

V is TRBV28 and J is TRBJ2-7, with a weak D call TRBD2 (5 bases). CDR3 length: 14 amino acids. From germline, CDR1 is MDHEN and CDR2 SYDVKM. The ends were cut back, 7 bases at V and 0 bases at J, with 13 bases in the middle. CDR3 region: CASITGRASYEQYF. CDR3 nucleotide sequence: TGTGCCAGCATAACCGGGCGGGCCTCCTACGAGCAGTACTTC.

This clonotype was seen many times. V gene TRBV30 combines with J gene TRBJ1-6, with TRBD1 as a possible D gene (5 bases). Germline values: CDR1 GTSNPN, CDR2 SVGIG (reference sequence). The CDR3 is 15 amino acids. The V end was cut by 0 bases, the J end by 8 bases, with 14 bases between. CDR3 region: CAWSVAGSGHSPLHF. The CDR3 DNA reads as TGTGCCTGGAGTGTAGCAGGATCGGGACATTCACCCCTCCACTTT. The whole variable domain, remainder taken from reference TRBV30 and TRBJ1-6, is SQTIHQWPATLVQPVGSPLSLECTVEGTSNPNLYWYRQAAGRGLQLLFYSVGIGQISSEVPQNLSASRPQDRQFILSSKKLLLSDSGFYLCAWSVAGSGHSPLHFGNGTRLTVT.

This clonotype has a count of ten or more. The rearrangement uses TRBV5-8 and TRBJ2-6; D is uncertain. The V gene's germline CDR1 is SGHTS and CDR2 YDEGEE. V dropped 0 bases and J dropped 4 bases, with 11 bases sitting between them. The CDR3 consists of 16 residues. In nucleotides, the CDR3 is TGTGCCAGCAGCTTGGTGGCGGTTTCCGGGGCCAACGTCCTGACTTTC. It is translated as CASSLVAVSGANVLTF. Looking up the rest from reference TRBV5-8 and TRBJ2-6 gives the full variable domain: EAGVTQSPTHLIKTRGQQATLRCSPISGHTSVYWYQQALGLGLQFLLWYDEGEERNRGNFPPRFSGRQFPNYSSELNVNALELEDSALYLCASSLVAVSGANVLTFGAGSRLTVL.

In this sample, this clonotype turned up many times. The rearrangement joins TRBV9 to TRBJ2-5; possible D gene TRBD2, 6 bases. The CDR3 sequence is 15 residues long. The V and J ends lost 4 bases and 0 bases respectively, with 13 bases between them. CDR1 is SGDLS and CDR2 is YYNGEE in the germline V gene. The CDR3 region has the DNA TGTGCCAGCAGCCGCCGCGGGGACTACCAAGAGACCCAGTACTTC. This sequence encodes CASSRRGDYQETQYF.

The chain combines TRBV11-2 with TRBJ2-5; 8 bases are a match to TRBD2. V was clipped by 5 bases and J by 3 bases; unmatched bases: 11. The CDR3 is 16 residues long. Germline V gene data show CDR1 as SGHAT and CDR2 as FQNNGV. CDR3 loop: CASSRGLAPMEETQYF. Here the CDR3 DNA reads TGTGCCAGCAGCCGAGGACTAGCTCCAATGGAAGAGACCCAGTACTTC.

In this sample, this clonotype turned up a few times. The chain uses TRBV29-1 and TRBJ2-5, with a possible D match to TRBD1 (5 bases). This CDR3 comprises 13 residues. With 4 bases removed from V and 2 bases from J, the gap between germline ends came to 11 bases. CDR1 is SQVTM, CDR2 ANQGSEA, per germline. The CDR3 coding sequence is TGCAGCGTTGCCCCCAGGGTACAAGAGACCCAGTACTTC. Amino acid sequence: CSVAPRVQETQYF.

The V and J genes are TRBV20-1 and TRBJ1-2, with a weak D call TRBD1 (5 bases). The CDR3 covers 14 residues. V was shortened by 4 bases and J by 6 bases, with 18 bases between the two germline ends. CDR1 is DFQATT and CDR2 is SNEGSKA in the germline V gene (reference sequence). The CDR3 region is CSATPGTVADGYTF. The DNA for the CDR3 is TGCAGTGCTACCCCCGGGACGGTCGCTGATGGCTACACCTTC.

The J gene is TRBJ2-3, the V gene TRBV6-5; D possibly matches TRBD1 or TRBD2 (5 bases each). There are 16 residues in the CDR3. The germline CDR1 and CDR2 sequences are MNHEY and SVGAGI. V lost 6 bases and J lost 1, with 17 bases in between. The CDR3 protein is CASSSFVVGGTDTQYF. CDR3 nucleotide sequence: TGTGCCAGCAGCTCCTTTGTTGTGGGGGGCACAGATACGCAGTATTTT.

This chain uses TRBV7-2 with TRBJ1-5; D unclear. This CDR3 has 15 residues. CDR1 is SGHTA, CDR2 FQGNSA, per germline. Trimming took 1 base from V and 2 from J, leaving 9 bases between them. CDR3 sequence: CASSLDGRRNQPQHF. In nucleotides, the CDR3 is TGTGCCAGCAGCTTAGACGGACGGCGCAATCAGCCCCAGCATTTT. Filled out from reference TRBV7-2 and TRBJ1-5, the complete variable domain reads GAGVSQSPSNKVTEKGKDVELRCDPISGHTALYWYRQSLGQGLEFLIYFQGNSAPDKSGLPSDRFSAERTGGSVSTLTIQRTQQEDSAVYLCASSLDGRRNQPQHFGDGTRLSIL.